A single T cell receptor (beta chain) is shown here with its context. What it recognizes is unknown. This specimen comes from a study of early T cells in non-severe SARS-CoV-2 infection. For the study at large: The chains were unpaired, and the sequenced material was bulk RNA from unsorted whole blood.

Unique molecular identifier tags were affixed to discrete cDNA molecules. TCRdb reprocessed the 5' RACE reads with MiXCR, giving one entry per CDR3 protein. The sample gives 75,000 to 80,000 distinct CDR3 sequences, about 14% of which show up once; more than 10% is in the top ten. Study-wide results and limits: Database matching using VDJdb favored anti-spike CD8 responses, with private and CD4 specificities left missing.

With 5 bases removed from V and 7 bases from J, the gap between germline ends came to 12 bases. The CDR3 runs to 13 residues. CDR1 is SGHTA and CDR2 is FQGNSA in the germline V gene. The sequence was collected from an adult who was a healthcare worker with PCR-confirmed SARS-CoV-2 infection or an uninfected control (not recorded which). Sequenced: whole blood. The chain uses TRBV7-2 and TRBJ2-1, with D unresolved. CDR3 coding DNA: TGTGCCAGCAGCCCCTACCTCTTGAATGAGCAGTTCTTC. It translates to CASSPYLLNEQFF.